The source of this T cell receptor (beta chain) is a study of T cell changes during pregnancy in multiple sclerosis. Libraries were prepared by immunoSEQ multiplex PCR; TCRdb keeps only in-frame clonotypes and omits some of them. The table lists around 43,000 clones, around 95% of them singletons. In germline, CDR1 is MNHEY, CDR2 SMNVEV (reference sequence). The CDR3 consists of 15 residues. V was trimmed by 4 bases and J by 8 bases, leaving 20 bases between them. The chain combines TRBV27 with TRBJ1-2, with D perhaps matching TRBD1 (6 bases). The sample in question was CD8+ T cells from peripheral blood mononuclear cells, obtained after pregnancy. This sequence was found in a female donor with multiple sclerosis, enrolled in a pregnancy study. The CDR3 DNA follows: TGTGCCAGCAGTTCCAGGGGAGGGGAAGTTTGGGGCTACACCTTC. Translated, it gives CASSSRGGEVWGYTF.